This T cell receptor (beta chain) originates from a study of blood T cell repertoires in COVID-19. About the study: T cells, B-cell-depleted T cells, or PBMCs supplied cDNA or gDNA.

CDR1 SGHRS and CDR2 YFSETQ come from the germline V gene. The CDR3 loop spans 14 amino acids. Trimming pared 5 bases from V and 4 bases from J, leaving 13 bases between. Recruitment covered 20 to 25 US areas and drew participants whose ages spanned roughly 18 to 100 years. Cohort placement rested on clinical history that participants reported themselves. Study processing details: Amplification from reference gene primers served as the basis for estimated nucleated cell counts. Sequencing used immunoSEQ multiplex PCR; TCRdb keeps in-frame clones, though not all of them. That table furnishes V, J and clone size, whereas the DNA furnished D and trimming. The table shows 300,000 to 500,000 clones, with roughly 87% occurring only once. This clone was recorded a few times. Other DNA sequences in this specimen translate into the identical CDR3.

This chain uses TRBV5-1 with TRBJ1-3, with D tentatively TRBD1 (6 bases). Sequenced: PBMCs or T cells enriched from blood (not recorded which). The TCR originated in a woman between 40 and 50 years old with acute COVID-19. The CDR3 DNA follows: TGCGCCAGCAGTCAACAGGGCACGGGAAACACCATATATTTT. It translates to CASSQQGTGNTIYF.